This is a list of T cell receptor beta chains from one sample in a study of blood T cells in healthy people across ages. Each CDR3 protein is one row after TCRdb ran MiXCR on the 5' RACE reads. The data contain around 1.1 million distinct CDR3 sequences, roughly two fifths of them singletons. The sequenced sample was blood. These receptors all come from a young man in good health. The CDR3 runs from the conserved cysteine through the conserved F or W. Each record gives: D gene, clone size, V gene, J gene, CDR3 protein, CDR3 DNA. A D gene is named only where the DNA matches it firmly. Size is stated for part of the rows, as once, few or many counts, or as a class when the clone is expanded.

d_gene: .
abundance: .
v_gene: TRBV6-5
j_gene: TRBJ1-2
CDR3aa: CASSTRGRDSGYTF
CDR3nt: TGTGCCAGCAGCACCCGCGGGAGGGATAGCGGCTACACCTTC

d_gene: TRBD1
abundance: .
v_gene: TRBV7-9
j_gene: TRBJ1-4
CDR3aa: CASSPPQGVRDEKLFF
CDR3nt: TGTGCCAGCAGCCCCCCGCAGGGGGTACGTGATGAAAAACTGTTTTTT

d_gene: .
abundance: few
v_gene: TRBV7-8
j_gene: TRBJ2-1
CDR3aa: CASSLDLASLGHEQFF
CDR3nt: TGTGCCAGCAGCTTAGATCTAGCGTCCTTAGGGCATGAGCAGTTCTTC

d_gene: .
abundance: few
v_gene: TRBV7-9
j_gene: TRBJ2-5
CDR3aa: CASSPEGRGVQETQYF
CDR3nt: TGTGCCAGCAGCCCCGAGGGTAGAGGGGTTCAAGAGACCCAGTACTTC

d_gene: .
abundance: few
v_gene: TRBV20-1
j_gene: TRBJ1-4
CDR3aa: CSARGKTNEKLFF
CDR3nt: TGCAGTGCTAGGGGCAAAACTAATGAAAAACTGTTTTTT

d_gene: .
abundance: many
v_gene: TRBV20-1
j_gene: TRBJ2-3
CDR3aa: CSARLQGPDTQYF
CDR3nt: TGCAGTGCTAGACTCCAGGGCCCAGATACGCAGTATTTT

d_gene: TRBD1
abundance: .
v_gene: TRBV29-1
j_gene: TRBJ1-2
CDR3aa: CSVEVTGANYGYTF
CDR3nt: TGCAGCGTTGAAGTGACAGGGGCTAACTATGGCTACACCTTC

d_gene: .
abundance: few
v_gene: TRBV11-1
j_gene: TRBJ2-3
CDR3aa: CASSTNEDTQYF
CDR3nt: TGTGCCAGCAGCACAAACGAGGATACGCAGTATTTT

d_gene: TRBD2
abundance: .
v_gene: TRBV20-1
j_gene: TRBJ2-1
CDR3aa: CSARGPPGTSGGPSYNEQFF
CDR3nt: TGCAGTGCTAGAGGTCCCCCCGGGACTAGCGGGGGGCCATCCTACAATGAGCAGTTCTTC

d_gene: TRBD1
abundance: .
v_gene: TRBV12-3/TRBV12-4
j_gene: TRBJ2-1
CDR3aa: CASRVGTVDNEQFF
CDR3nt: TGTGCCAGCAGGGTAGGGACAGTCGACAATGAGCAGTTCTTC

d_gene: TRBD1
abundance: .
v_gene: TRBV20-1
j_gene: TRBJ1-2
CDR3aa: CSARPREGQGHGYTF
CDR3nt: TGCAGTGCTAGACCCCGAGAGGGACAGGGGCACGGCTACACCTTC

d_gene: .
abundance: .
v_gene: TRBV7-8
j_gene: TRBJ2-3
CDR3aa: CASSLEITADTQYF
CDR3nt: TGTGCCAGCAGCTTAGAGATTACCGCAGATACGCAGTATTTT

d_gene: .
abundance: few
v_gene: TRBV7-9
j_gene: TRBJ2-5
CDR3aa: CASSLDGGETQYF
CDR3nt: TGTGCCAGCAGCTTAGACGGAGGAGAGACCCAGTACTTC

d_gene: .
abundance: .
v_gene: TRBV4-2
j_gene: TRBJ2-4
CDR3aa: CACSQEADGENIQYF
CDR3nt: TGTGCCTGCAGCCAAGAGGCGGATGGGGAAAACATTCAGTACTTC

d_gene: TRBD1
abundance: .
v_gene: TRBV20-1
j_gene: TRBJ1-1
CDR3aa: CSALWTGGVNTEAFF
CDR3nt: TGCAGTGCTTTGTGGACAGGGGGCGTGAACACTGAAGCTTTCTTT

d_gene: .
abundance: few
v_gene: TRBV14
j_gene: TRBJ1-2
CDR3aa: CASSQGGIHGYTF
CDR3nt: TGTGCCAGCAGCCAAGGGGGTATCCATGGCTACACCTTC

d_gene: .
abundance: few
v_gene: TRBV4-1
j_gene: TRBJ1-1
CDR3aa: CASSLDSQGVYDEAFF
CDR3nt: TGCGCCAGCAGCCTCGACAGCCAAGGGGTCTACGACGAAGCTTTCTTT

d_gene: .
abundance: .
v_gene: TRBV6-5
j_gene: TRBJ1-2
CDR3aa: CTSSSGERGYTF
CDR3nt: TGTACCAGCAGTTCCGGGGAGCGAGGCTACACCTTC

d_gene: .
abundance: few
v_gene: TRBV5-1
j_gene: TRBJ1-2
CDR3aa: CASSSEARGGYTF
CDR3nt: TGCGCCAGCAGCTCCGAAGCTCGGGGTGGCTACACCTTC

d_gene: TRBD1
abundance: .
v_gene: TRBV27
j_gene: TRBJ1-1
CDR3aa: CASSFLRDSLYTEAFF
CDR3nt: TGTGCCAGCAGTTTCCTTAGGGACAGCCTTTACACTGAAGCTTTCTTT

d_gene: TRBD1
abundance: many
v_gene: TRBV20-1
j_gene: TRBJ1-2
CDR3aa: CSADSGTGGRGYGYTF
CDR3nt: TGCAGTGCGGATTCCGGGACAGGGGGCAGGGGCTATGGCTACACCTTC

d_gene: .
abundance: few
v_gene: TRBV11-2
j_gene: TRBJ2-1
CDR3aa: CASSPLNYNEQFF
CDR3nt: TGTGCCAGCAGCCCGCTCAACTACAATGAGCAGTTCTTC

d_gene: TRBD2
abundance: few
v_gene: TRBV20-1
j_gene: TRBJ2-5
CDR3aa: CSARLGLAGGQETQYF
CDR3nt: TGCAGTGCTAGGCTCGGACTAGCGGGGGGACAAGAGACCCAGTACTTC

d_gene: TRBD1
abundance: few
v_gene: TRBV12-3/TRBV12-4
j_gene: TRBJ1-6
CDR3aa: CASSWTGDNSPLHF
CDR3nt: TGTGCCAGCAGCTGGACAGGGGATAATTCACCCCTCCACTTT

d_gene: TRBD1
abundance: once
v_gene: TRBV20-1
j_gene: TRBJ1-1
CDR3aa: CSAKQGAGNTDAFF
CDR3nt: TGCAGTGCTAAACAGGGGGCAGGAAACACTGATGCTTTCTTT

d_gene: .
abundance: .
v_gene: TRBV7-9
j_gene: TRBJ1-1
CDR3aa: CASSAPGLGTEAFF
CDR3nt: TGTGCCAGCAGCGCACCGGGCCTGGGCACTGAAGCTTTCTTT

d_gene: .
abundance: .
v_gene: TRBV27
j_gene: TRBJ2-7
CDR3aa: CASSLPYNVQYF
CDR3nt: TGTGCCAGCAGTTTACCGTACAACGTTCAGTACTTC

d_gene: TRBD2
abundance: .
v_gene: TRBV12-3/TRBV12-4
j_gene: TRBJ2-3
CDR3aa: CASSLGSGGPTDTQYF
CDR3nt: TGTGCCAGCAGTTTAGGTAGCGGGGGCCCCACAGATACGCAGTATTTT

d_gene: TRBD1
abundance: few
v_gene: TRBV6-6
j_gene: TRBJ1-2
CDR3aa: CASSNLDREYGYTF
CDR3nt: TGTGCCAGCAGCAACCTGGACAGGGAATATGGCTACACCTTC

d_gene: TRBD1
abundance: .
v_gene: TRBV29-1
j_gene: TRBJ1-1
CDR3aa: CSLVGTGGSLNTEAFF
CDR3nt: TGCAGCCTCGTCGGGACAGGGGGCTCCCTGAACACTGAAGCTTTCTTT

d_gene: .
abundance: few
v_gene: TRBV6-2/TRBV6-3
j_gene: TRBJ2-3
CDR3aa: CASGVSGITDTQYF
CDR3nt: TGTGCCAGCGGAGTGTCCGGTATCACAGATACGCAGTATTTT

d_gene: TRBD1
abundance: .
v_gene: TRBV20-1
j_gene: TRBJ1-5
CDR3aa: CSARSGRGRGNQPQHF
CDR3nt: TGCAGTGCTAGAAGTGGCAGGGGGCGAGGCAATCAGCCCCAGCATTTT

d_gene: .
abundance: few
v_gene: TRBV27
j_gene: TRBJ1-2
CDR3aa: CASSLSWGARNYGYTF
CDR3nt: TGTGCCAGCAGTTTATCGTGGGGGGCGAGAAACTATGGCTACACCTTC

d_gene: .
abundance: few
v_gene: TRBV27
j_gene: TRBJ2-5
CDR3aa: CASSTNNEQYF
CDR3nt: TGTGCCAGCTCGACCAACAATGAGCAGTACTTC

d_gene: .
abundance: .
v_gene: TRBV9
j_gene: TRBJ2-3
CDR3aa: CASSVVATTDTQYF
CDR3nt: TGTGCCAGCAGCGTAGTGGCTACCACAGATACGCAGTATTTT

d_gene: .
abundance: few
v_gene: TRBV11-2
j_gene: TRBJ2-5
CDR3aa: CASSWGLEGTQYF
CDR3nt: TGTGCCAGCAGCTGGGGCCTAGAAGGGACCCAGTACTTC

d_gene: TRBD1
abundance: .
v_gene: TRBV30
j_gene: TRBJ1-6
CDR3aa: CAFHRGSNSPLHF
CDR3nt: TGTGCCTTCCACAGGGGATCGAATTCACCCCTCCACTTT

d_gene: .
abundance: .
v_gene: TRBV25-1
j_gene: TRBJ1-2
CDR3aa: CASNNNRDGYTF
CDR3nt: TGTGCCAGTAATAATAACAGGGATGGCTACACCTTC

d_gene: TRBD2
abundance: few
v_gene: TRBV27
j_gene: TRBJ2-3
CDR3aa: CASRSPPTSGSTDTQYF
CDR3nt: TGTGCCAGCAGGTCCCCACCGACTAGCGGAAGCACAGATACGCAGTATTTT

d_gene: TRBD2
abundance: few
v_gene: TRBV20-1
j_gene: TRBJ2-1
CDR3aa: CSALSLAGLNNEQFF
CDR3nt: TGCAGTGCTCTATCCTTAGCGGGGCTGAACAATGAGCAGTTCTTC

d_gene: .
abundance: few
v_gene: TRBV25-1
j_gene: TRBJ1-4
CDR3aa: CASSPPGRGGSEKLFF
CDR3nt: TGTGCCAGCAGTCCCCCCGGGAGGGGCGGAAGTGAAAAACTGTTTTTT

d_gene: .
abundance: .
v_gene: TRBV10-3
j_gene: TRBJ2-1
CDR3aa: CAISGPGGGEQFF
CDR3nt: TGTGCCATCAGCGGCCCTGGAGGTGGTGAGCAGTTCTTC

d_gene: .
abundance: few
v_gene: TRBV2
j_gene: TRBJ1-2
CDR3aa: CASRFSTSTGYTF
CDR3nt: TGTGCCAGCAGGTTTTCCACGAGCACGGGCTACACCTTC

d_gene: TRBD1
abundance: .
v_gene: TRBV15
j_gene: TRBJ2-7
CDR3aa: CATSSSQGIYEQYF
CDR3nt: TGTGCCACCAGCAGTTCACAGGGGATTTACGAGCAGTACTTC

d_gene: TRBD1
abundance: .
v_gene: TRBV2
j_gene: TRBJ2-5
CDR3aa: CASSQGTAQDTQYF
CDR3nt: TGTGCCAGCAGTCAAGGGACAGCCCAAGACACCCAGTACTTC

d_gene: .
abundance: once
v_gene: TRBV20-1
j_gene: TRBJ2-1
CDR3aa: CSASEDSADVQFF
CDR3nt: TGCAGTGCTAGTGAGGATAGCGCGGATGTGCAGTTCTTC

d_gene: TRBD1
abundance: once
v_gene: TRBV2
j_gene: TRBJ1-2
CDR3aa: CASNPTGAECGGYTF
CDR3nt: TGTGCCAGCAATCCGACAGGGGCGGAATGTGGTGGCTACACCTTC

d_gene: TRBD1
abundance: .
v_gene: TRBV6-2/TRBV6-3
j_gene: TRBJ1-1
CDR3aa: CASSYPGQGKAFF
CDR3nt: TGTGCCAGCAGTTACCCCGGACAGGGGAAAGCTTTCTTT

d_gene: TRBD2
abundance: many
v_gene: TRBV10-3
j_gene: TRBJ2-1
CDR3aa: CATGLAGVTDNEQFF
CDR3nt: TGTGCCACGGGACTAGCGGGGGTAACTGACAATGAGCAGTTCTTC

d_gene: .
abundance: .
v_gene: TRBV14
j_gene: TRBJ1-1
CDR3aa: CASSPPRGANTEAFF
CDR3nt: TGTGCCAGCAGCCCCCCGCGGGGGGCGAACACTGAAGCTTTCTTT

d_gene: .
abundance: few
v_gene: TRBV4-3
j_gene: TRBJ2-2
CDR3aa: CASSQDLEHQDTGELFF
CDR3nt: TGCGCCAGCAGCCAAGATCTAGAACACCAAGACACCGGGGAGCTGTTTTTT

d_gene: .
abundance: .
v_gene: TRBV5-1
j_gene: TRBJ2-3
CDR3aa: CASSLAQVRTDTQYF
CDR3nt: TGCGCCAGCAGCTTGGCCCAGGTCCGCACAGATACGCAGTATTTT

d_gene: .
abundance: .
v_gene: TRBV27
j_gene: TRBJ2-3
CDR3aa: CASASGAPSTDTQYF
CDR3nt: TGTGCCAGCGCTTCGGGGGCCCCAAGCACAGATACGCAGTATTTT

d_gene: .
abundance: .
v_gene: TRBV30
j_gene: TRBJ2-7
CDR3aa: CAWTGRARTYEQYF
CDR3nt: TGTGCCTGGACCGGAAGGGCTAGAACCTACGAGCAGTACTTC

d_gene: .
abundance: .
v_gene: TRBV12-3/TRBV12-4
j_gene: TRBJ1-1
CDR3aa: CASSKGTSNTEAFF
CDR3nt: TGTGCCAGCAGTAAGGGGACCTCGAACACTGAAGCTTTCTTT

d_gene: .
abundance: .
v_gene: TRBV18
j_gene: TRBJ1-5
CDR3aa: CASSPSGPHQSQHF
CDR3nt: TGTGCCAGCTCACCAAGTGGACCTCATCAGTCCCAGCATTTT

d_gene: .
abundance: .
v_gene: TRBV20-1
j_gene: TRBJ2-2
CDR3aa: CSASEPQGIGELFF
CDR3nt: TGCAGTGCTAGTGAACCGCAGGGAATCGGGGAGCTGTTTTTT

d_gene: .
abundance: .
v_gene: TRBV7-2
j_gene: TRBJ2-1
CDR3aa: CASSLRGADNEQFF
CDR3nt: TGTGCCAGCAGCTTAAGAGGGGCCGACAATGAGCAGTTCTTC

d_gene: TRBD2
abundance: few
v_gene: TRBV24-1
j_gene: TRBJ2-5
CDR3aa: CATSDLAGGQETQYF
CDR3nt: TGTGCCACCAGTGACCTAGCGGGGGGCCAAGAGACCCAGTACTTC

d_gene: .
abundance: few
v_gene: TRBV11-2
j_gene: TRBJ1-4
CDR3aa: CASSTGVAEKLFF
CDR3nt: TGTGCCAGCAGCACCGGGGTGGCTGAAAAACTGTTTTTT